This T cell receptor beta chain was captured by sequencing in a study of T cell responses to AZD1222 COVID-19 vaccine. Study results and limitations: Donors skewed white British and female; clonal diversity was possibly underestimated. Baseline seropositives among AZD1222 recipients totaled only six or seven.

With 3 bases removed from V and 5 bases from J, the gap between germline ends came to 14 bases. The CDR3 is 14 residues long. Germline loops: CDR1 SGHDT, CDR2 YYEEEE. The protocol was immunoSEQ multiplex PCR, while the TCRdb copy is restricted to in-frame clones and leaves out a portion. The sample consists of around 140,000 clones, around 85% of them appearing once. As to this clone: Its antigen remains unknown.

The rearrangement links TRBV5-6 to TRBJ1-1; weak D call: TRBD1 (5 bases). This sequence was found in an adult in good health. Source: peripheral blood, taken on day 0 of AZD1222 vaccination. Written as DNA, the CDR3 is TGTGCCAGCAGCTCGAGGGGTGCGGGGACTGAAGCTTTCTTT. Amino acid sequence: CASSSRGAGTEAFF.